This TCR beta chain came from a study of blood T cell repertoires in COVID-19. On the study more broadly: T cells, B-cell-depleted T cells, or PBMCs provided the cDNA or gDNA that served as material.

Generated by immunoSEQ multiplex PCR, the TCRdb table keeps only in-frame clones and is missing some. The sample lists 150,000 to 200,000 clones, approximately 88% occurring once. Germline V lookup: CDR1 MGHDK, CDR2 SYGVNS. This CDR3 has 16 amino acids. V was clipped by 6 bases and J by 0 bases, with 15 bases between them. A Seattle source enrolled patients during active infection and followed them longitudinally. The gene calls are TRBV25-1 and TRBJ1-5; tentatively, D is TRBD1 (5 bases). The receptor's source is a woman aged 40-49 years with COVID-19, enrolled during active disease. Sequenced input: peripheral blood. CDR3 in amino acids: CASRAGGRGSNQPQHF. The CDR3 coding sequence is TGTGCCAGCAGGGCCGGGGGGAGAGGTAGCAATCAGCCCCAGCATTTT.